Described below is a single T cell receptor beta chain sequence and its context. Its antigen is not identified. The sample comes from a study of cytotoxic CD8 clonotypes in ibrutinib-treated CLL. Study findings and constraints: Shared public clonotypes were rare, and on treatment they either got smaller or stayed the same. Pretreatment clonality was elevated relative to age-matched healthy donors and paralleled circulating CD8+ T-cell counts.

The planned depth of sequencing spanned 1 in 200,000 to 1 in 1 million T cells. Produced via immunoSEQ multiplex PCR; TCRdb's table is partial and in-frame only. The data show 45,000 to 70,000 clones, over 55% seen once. TCR beta libraries used roughly 2.2 micrograms of genomic DNA from cryopreserved PBMCs. V shed 7 bases, J shed 4 bases, and the junction held 4 bases outside the gene matches. Looked up from germline, CDR1 is SQVTM and CDR2 is ANQGSEA. The CDR3 covers 12 residues. The specimen was PBMCs, collected after 24 months of ibrutinib treatment. The V gene is TRBV29-1, the J gene TRBJ1-1, with 9 bases aligning to TRBD1. The TCR sequence derives from a human donor with chronic lymphocytic leukemia. CDR3 in amino acids: CSARQGGTEAFF. The CDR3 nucleotides are TGCAGCGCGAGACAGGGGGGCACTGAAGCTTTCTTT.